The rows below give T cell receptor beta chains drawn from one sample of a study of breast tumors, draining lymph nodes, adjacent tissues. TCRdb recomputed calls from the multiplex PCR reads with MiXCR, one row per CDR3 protein. The table has about 170,000 distinct CDR3 sequences, more than 25% seen once. Sequenced: axillary lymph node tissue. The receptor set was obtained from a female donor with breast cancer. Some clones in this sample may be carry-over from other donors' samples. CDR3s include the opening cysteine and the closing phenylalanine or tryptophan. A D gene is named only where the DNA matches it firmly. Only some rows state a clone size, as once, few, many or a class for expanded clones.

size: many
length: 17
J: TRBJ2-5
D: -
V: TRBV20-1
CDR3: CSARVFGMARPPETQYF
DNA: TGCAGTGCTAGAGTCTTCGGTATGGCTCGACCCCCAGAGACCCAGTACTTC

size: -
length: 11
J: TRBJ2-4
D: -
V: TRBV6-1
CDR3: CASSPGGIQYF
DNA: TGTGCCAGCTCCCCCGGGGGCATTCAGTACTTC

size: many
length: 13
J: TRBJ2-7
D: -
V: TRBV12-3/TRBV12-4
CDR3: CASSFSTSYEQYF
DNA: TGTGCCAGCAGTTTTTCGACTTCCTACGAGCAGTACTTC

size: many
length: 18
J: TRBJ2-3
D: TRBD2
V: TRBV2
CDR3: CASSGRASGGFSTDTQYF
DNA: TGTGCCAGCAGTGGAAGGGCTAGCGGGGGCTTCAGCACAGATACGCAGTATTTT

size: many
length: 16
J: TRBJ2-7
D: TRBD2
V: TRBV6-1
CDR3: CASSEMAGGAAYEQYF
DNA: TGTGCCAGCAGTGAAATGGCGGGAGGGGCGGCCTACGAGCAGTACTTC

size: many
length: 12
J: TRBJ2-5
D: -
V: TRBV3-1
CDR3: CASSPGMGAQYF
DNA: TGTGCCAGCAGCCCCGGAATGGGCGCCCAGTACTTC

size: many
length: 15
J: TRBJ1-2
D: -
V: TRBV4-1
CDR3: CASSQEGSLLYGYTF
DNA: TGCGCCAGCAGCCAAGAAGGGAGCCTACTATATGGCTACACCTTC

size: -
length: 14
J: TRBJ1-4
D: -
V: TRBV4-1
CDR3: CASSQGGADEKLFF
DNA: TGCGCCAGCAGCCAAGGAGGGGCTGATGAAAAACTGTTTTTT

size: -
length: 15
J: TRBJ2-1
D: TRBD1
V: TRBV5-4
CDR3: CASSNRDRVGNEQFF
DNA: TGTGCCAGCAGCAACCGGGACAGGGTAGGCAATGAGCAGTTCTTC

size: many
length: 14
J: TRBJ1-2
D: TRBD1
V: TRBV30
CDR3: CAWNRDRVVGGYTF
DNA: TGTGCCTGGAACAGAGACAGGGTAGTCGGCGGCTACACCTTC

size: -
length: 14
J: TRBJ1-1
D: -
V: TRBV18
CDR3: CASSPINMNTEAFF
DNA: TGTGCCAGCTCACCCATTAATATGAACACTGAAGCTTTCTTT

size: many
length: 14
J: TRBJ2-1
D: -
V: TRBV3-1
CDR3: CASSQGPKRNEQFF
DNA: TGTGCCAGCAGCCAAGGACCAAAACGGAATGAGCAGTTCTTC

size: many
length: 11
J: TRBJ2-2
D: -
V: TRBV27
CDR3: CASGQSGELFF
DNA: TGTGCCAGTGGACAATCCGGGGAGCTGTTTTTT

size: many
length: 16
J: TRBJ2-7
D: TRBD2
V: TRBV12-3/TRBV12-4
CDR3: CASSHEGGTSGYEQYF
DNA: TGTGCCAGCAGCCATGAGGGGGGGACTAGCGGTTACGAGCAGTACTTC

size: many
length: 15
J: TRBJ2-2
D: TRBD1
V: TRBV20-1
CDR3: CSAHTGVYNTGEPFF
DNA: TGCAGTGCTCATACAGGGGTTTATAACACCGGGGAGCCGTTTTTT

size: many
length: 13
J: TRBJ2-1
D: -
V: TRBV14
CDR3: CASSQGGGIEQFF
DNA: TGTGCCAGCAGCCAAGGAGGAGGGATTGAGCAGTTCTTC

size: -
length: 14
J: TRBJ1-6
D: -
V: TRBV5-1
CDR3: CASSGYRTLSPLHF
DNA: TGCGCCAGCAGCGGTTACAGGACCCTTTCCCCCCTCCACTTT

size: -
length: 12
J: TRBJ2-6
D: -
V: TRBV7-9
CDR3: CASSPNVNTEAF
DNA: TGTGCCAGCAGCCCTAACGTGAACACTGAAGCTTTC

size: many
length: 16
J: TRBJ2-6
D: -
V: TRBV6-2/TRBV6-3
CDR3: CASSTSGISGANVLTF
DNA: TGTGCCAGCAGTACGTCAGGGATCTCTGGGGCCAACGTCCTGACTTTC

size: many
length: 14
J: TRBJ1-6
D: -
V: TRBV20-1
CDR3: CSAPGQQNNSPLHF
DNA: TGCAGTGCCCCGGGACAACAGAATAATTCACCCCTCCACTTT

size: -
length: 13
J: TRBJ2-1
D: TRBD2
V: TRBV20-1
CDR3: CSSGGASYNEQFF
DNA: TGCAGTAGCGGGGGGGCTTCTTACAATGAGCAGTTCTTC

size: -
length: 15
J: TRBJ2-7
D: TRBD1
V: TRBV28
CDR3: CASSLIGTGVYEQYF
DNA: TGTGCCAGCAGTTTAATAGGGACAGGAGTCTACGAGCAGTACTTC

size: many
length: 14
J: TRBJ2-3
D: -
V: TRBV4-1
CDR3: CASSQVGGTDTQYF
DNA: TGCGCCAGCAGCCAAGTTGGAGGCACAGATACGCAGTATTTT

size: few
length: 15
J: TRBJ2-7
D: -
V: TRBV27
CDR3: CASSAGPSGNYEQYF
DNA: TGTGCCAGCAGTGCCGGCCCCTCAGGGAACTACGAGCAGTACTTC

size: once
length: 17
J: TRBJ1-4
D: -
V: TRBV20-1
CDR3: CSAREWIANRVDEKLFF
DNA: TGCAGTGCTAGAGAGTGGATTGCTAACAGGGTGGATGAAAAACTGTTTTTT

size: -
length: 13
J: TRBJ1-6
D: -
V: TRBV2
CDR3: CASIGMHNSPLHF
DNA: TGTGCCAGCATCGGCATGCATAATTCGCCCCTCCACTTT

size: many
length: 16
J: TRBJ2-2
D: TRBD1
V: TRBV9
CDR3: CASSVGGQVHTGELFF
DNA: TGTGCCAGCAGCGTAGGTGGACAGGTACACACCGGGGAGCTGTTTTTT

size: many
length: 11
J: TRBJ2-3
D: -
V: TRBV28
CDR3: CASSFRNTQYF
DNA: TGTGCCAGCAGTTTCAGAAATACGCAGTATTTT

size: many
length: 15
J: TRBJ2-5
D: TRBD2
V: TRBV2
CDR3: CASTRWGRGAEAQYF
DNA: TGTGCCAGCACCCGATGGGGGCGGGGGGCTGAGGCCCAGTACTTC

size: many
length: 14
J: TRBJ1-1
D: TRBD1
V: TRBV7-9
CDR3: CASSLDRGNTEAFF
DNA: TGTGCCAGCAGCTTAGACAGGGGTAACACTGAAGCTTTCTTT